The following is a TCR beta chain sequence with its context. It has no known antigen specificity. No base quality information exists; no much larger clone differs at one position. TRB sequencing was run on genomic DNA with either the immunoSEQ assay at survey resolution or the hsTCRB kit. The published analysis was carried out like this. The immunoSEQ software was used for initial read processing, and the LymphoSeq R package was used for repertoire analyses. For each TRB dataset, clonality was calculated as 1 minus normalized Shannon entropy, and the Gini coefficient was computed as well. Phenotypes of unsorted samples were inferred by mapping TRB sequences from sorted subsets of the recipient or donor onto the same recipient's unsorted samples. TCRdb took this table from immuneACCESS and kept in-frame rearrangements with V and J called. Such tables lack part of the clones; where checked against another copy, unresolved V genes explain under half of the gap, and the rest is unexplained. That table furnishes V, J and clone size, whereas the DNA furnished D and trimming. This sample holds several thousand clones; roughly four fifths were observed only once. The top ten constitute less than 35% of the sample.

This sample is part of a study of T cells after posttransplantation cyclophosphamide (dated by TCRdb to the mid-2010s). Describing the broader study: The study tracked T cell repertoire reconstitution by TRB sequencing after myeloablative bone marrow transplantation using posttransplantation cyclophosphamide as GVHD prophylaxis. Samples from around 35 PTCy-treated patients and approximately 16 related bone marrow donors of those patients were subjected to antigen receptor sequencing. TRA and TRB clonality were tightly correlated in 10 or so samples, so subsequent TCR analyses focused on TRB only. Up to roughly 3 additional blood samples from 2 to 5.2 years after transplant were also TRB-sequenced in 3 patients, as was pretransplant blood from a handful of patients. Blood from all 35 or so PTCy patients with 1-year posttransplant specimens was subjected to TRB sequencing. Public TRB sequences were searched against a database of over 3,600 sequences associated with responses to pathogens, tumor antigens, self-antigens and alloantigens.

The treatment or condition label, as the study defines it: high-dose cyclophosphamide on days +3 and +4 as single-agent GVHD prophylaxis. Patients in the PTCy group got busulfan and fludarabine conditioning, a marrow graft from a related or unrelated donor, and cyclophosphamide on days +3 and +4. The PTCy-treated patients were enrolled in a prospective multi-institutional clinical trial. Peripheral blood and bone marrow mononuclear cells were isolated by Ficoll-Hypaque density centrifugation and cryopreserved. Sorting of CD4+ and CD8+ T cells, including naive and memory subsets, was performed by FACS on a FACSAria II. Reading from cysteine to phenylalanine, the CDR3 counts 15 amino acids. The entry retains the CDR3 DNA only, 45 bases that are in frame from base 1. The V and J ends are trimmed by 1 base and 5 bases, leaving 12 bases between them. According to the germline V gene (reference sequence), CDR1 reads LNHDA and CDR2 reads SQIVND.

Overall study results and their limits: At 1-2 months, donor-recipient similarity was low but rose over the first year, and the later blood repertoires were often dominated by donor CD8+ memory clones. Across fewer than 50 patients, TRB clonality was highly associated with recipient CMV seropositivity and CMV reactivation, and diversity in PTCy patients was similar to diversity in CNI/methotrexate controls. The TRB repertoires of T cells infiltrating skin or GI tract showed only limited overlap with the TRB repertoires of T cells in blood.

The specimen comprised CD8+ T cells sorted from PBMCs, sampled approximately 190 weeks after allogeneic stem cell transplant with posttransplant cyclophosphamide. The sequence came from a female patient aged 45-65 years who received an allogeneic stem cell transplant from a related donor, was CMV-positive, and had no GVHD. Donor T cells from the graft may be present among the T cells after a transplant. This receptor chain uses TRBV19 and TRBJ2-1; no D gene is confidently identified. The base sequence is TGTGCCAGTAGTATAGTACTTCAGGTGGACAATGAGCAGTTCTTC. It encodes CASSIVLQVDNEQFF.